This T cell receptor (beta chain) was recorded in a study of cytomegalovirus exposure and HLA in healthy donors. The study, taken as a whole, reports: Rare TCR sequences dominated, though some public TCRs recurred in many donors.

This clone has a handful of counts. Its antigen is as yet unknown. Germline V CDR1 and CDR2: SGHDN, FVKESK. V was clipped by 3 bases and J by 0 bases; unmatched bases: 14. The length of the CDR3 is 19 residues. Use of 60 Vbeta and 13 Jbeta primers characterized the PCR. Measured with immunoSEQ multiplex PCR; TCRdb has only the in-frame clones, and not every one. The table shows 150,000 or so clones, with 77% occurring only once. This receptor was obtained from a male donor in good health and CMV-seropositive. The chain uses TRBV14 and TRBJ2-1; TRBD1 aligns across 7 bases. The sample consisted of PBMCs. CDR3 amino acids: CASSHIHNSQGSSYNEQFF. Here the CDR3 DNA reads TGTGCCAGCAGCCACATTCACAACTCACAGGGGAGCTCCTACAATGAGCAGTTCTTC.